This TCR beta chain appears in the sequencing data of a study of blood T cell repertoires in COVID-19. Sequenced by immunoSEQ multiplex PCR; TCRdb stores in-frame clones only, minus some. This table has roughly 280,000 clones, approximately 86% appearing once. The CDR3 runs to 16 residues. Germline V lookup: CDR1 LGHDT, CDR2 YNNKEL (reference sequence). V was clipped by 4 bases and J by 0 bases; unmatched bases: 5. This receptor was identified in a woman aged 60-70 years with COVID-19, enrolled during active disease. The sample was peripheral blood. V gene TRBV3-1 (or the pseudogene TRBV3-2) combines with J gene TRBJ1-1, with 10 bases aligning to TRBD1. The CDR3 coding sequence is TGTGCCAGCAGCCTCCGGACAGGGGGAATGAACACTGAAGCTTTCTTT. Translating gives CASSLRTGGMNTEAFF.